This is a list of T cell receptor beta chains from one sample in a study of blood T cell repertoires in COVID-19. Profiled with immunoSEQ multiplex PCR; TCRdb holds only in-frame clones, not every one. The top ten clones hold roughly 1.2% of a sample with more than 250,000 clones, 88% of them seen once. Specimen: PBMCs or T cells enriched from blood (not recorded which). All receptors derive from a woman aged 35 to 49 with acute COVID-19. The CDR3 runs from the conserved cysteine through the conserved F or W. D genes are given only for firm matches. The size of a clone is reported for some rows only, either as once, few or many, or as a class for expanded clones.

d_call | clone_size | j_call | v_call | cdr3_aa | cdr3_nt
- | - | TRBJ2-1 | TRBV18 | CASSHLGEYNEQFF | TGTGCCAGCTCACACTTAGGAGAGTACAATGAGCAGTTCTTC
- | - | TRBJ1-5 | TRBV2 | CASSDSNQPQHF | TGTGCCAGCAGTGATTCAAATCAGCCCCAGCATTTT
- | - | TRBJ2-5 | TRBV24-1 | CATSDPLQGRETQYF | TGTGCCACCAGTGACCCCCTCCAGGGGAGAGAGACCCAGTACTTC
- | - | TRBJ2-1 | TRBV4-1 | CASSPKLAHEQFF | TGCGCCAGCAGCCCTAAACTAGCCCATGAGCAGTTCTTC
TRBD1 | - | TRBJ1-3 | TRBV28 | CASSFRDRPGNTIYF | TGTGCCAGCAGTTTCCGGGACAGGCCGGGAAACACCATATATTTT
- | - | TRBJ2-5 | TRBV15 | CATSLRLQETQYF | TGTGCCACCAGCCTAAGACTGCAGGAGACCCAGTACTTC
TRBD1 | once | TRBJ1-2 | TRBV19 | CASSRDSPVYGYTF | TGTGCCAGTAGTAGGGACAGCCCCGTCTATGGCTACACCTTC
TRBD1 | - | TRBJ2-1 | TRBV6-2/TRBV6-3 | CASSYMLGQGSDEQFF | TGTGCCAGCAGTTACATGTTGGGACAGGGGAGCGATGAGCAGTTCTTC
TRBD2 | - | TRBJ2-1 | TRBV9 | CASSFRLAGSKKLSYNEQFF | TGTGCCAGCAGCTTTCGACTAGCGGGATCCAAAAAACTCTCCTACAATGAGCAGTTCTTC
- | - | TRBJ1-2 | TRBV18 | CASSPPDRLSNFDGYTF | TGTGCCAGCTCACCACCTGACAGGCTATCTAATTTCGATGGCTACACCTTC
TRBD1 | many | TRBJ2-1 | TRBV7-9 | CASSQRAGGNEQFF | TGTGCCAGCAGCCAGAGGGCAGGGGGCAATGAGCAGTTCTTC
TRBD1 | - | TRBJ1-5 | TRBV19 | CASSSYVRGLQQPQHF | TGTGCCAGTAGTTCCTACGTCAGGGGGCTCCAGCAGCCCCAGCATTTT
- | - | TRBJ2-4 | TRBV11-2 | CASSLDGAVQYF | TGTGCCAGCAGCTTAGACGGTGCGGTTCAGTACTTC
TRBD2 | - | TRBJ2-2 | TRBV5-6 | CASRPAGLTGELFF | TGTGCCAGCAGGCCAGCGGGGCTCACCGGGGAGCTGTTTTTT